In this sample, the clone carrying this T cell receptor (beta chain) turned up a few times. The antigen is not known. Relative to the germline gene, one junction end is altered; a read error may explain this. Only in-frame clones appear in the TCRdb table, and some are missing; sequencing was by immunoSEQ multiplex PCR. This table holds roughly 71,000 clones, less than 85% found once. Germline V CDR1 and CDR2: SEHNR, FQNEAQ (reference sequence). This CDR3 is 13 amino acids long. This specimen comes from a study of T cell responses to AZD1222 COVID-19 vaccine. Study-level points and caveats: After the peak T cell response, and only then, were repertoires sampled. In a largely white British group with more females than males, clonal diversity was possibly underestimated. Unmutated regions of variants are reportedly targeted by nearly half of spike-specific TCRs. The study identified only five to seven AZD1222 recipients as seropositive at baseline.

V is TRBV7-9 and J is TRBJ2-7; tentative D call: TRBD1 (6 bases). The sequence came from an adult in good health. The sequences come from peripheral blood, collected on day 0 of AZD1222 vaccination. The CDR3 here is CASSLARTEHVHF. CDR3 bases: TGTGCCAGCAGCTTAGCGAGGACAGAGCATGTGCACTTC.